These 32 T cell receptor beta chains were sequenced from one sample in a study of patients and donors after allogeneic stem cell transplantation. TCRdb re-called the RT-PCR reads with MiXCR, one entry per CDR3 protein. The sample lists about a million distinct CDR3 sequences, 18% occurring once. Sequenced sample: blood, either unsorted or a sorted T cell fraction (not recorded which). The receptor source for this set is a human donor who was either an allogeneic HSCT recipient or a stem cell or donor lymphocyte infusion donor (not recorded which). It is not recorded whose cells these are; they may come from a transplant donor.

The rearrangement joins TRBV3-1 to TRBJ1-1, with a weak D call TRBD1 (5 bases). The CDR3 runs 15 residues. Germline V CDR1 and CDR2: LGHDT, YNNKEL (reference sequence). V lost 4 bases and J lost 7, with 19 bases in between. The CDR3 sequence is CASSPSDNRLNEAFF. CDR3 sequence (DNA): TGTGCCAGCAGCCCCTCGGACAACAGGTTAAATGAAGCTTTCTTT.

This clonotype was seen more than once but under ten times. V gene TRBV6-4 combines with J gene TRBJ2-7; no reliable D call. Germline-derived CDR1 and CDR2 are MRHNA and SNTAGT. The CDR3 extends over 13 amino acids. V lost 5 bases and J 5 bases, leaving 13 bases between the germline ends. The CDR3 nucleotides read TGTGCCAGCAGTCTTAGTGGGGAAAACGAGCAGTACTTC. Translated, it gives CASSLSGENEQYF.

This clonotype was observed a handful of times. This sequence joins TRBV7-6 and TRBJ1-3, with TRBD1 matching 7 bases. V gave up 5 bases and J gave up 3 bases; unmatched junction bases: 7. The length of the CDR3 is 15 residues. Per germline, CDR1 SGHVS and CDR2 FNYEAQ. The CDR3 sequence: CASSAGTVNGNTIYF. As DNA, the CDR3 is TGTGCCAGCAGCGCGGGGACAGTAAATGGAAACACCATATATTTT.

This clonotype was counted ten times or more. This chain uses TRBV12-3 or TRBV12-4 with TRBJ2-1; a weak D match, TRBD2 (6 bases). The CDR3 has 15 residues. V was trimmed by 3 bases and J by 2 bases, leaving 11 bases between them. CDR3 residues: CASSLGGIAYNEQFF. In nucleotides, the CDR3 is TGTGCCAGCAGTTTGGGGGGTATCGCCTACAATGAGCAGTTCTTC.

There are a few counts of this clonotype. The CDR3 nucleotides are TGTGCCAGCAGCTTGATACATTCAGCAGGGTTTTCGGCTGGCTACACCTTC. This sequence encodes CASSLIHSAGFSAGYTF. The chain uses TRBV5-6 and TRBJ1-2; perhaps TRBD1 as D (5 bases). Germline V gene data show CDR1 as SGHDT and CDR2 as YYEEEE. The CDR3 extends over 17 amino acids. V was trimmed by 1 base and J by 7 bases, leaving 23 bases between them.

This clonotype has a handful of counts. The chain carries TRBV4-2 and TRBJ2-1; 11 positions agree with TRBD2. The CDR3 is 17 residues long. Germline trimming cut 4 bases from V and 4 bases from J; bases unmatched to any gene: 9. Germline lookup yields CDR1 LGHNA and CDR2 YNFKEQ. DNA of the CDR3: TGTGCCAGCAGCCGTTATTCCGGGACTAGCGGATACAATGAGCAGTTCTTC. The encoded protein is CASSRYSGTSGYNEQFF.

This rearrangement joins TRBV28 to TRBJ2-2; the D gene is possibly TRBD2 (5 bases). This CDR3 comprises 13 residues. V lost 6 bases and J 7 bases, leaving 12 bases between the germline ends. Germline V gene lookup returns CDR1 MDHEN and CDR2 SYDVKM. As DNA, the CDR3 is TGTGCCAGCAGGACCGGGGTTGTCGGGGAGCTGTTTTTT. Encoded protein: CASRTGVVGELFF.

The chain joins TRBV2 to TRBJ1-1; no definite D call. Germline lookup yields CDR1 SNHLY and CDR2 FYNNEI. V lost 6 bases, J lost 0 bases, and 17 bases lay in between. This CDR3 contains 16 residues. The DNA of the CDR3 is TGTGCCAGCAGAGGCCGGGGAGGCCTGATGAACACTGAAGCTTTCTTT. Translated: CASRGRGGLMNTEAFF. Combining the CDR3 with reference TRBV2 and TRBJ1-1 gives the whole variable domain EPEVTQTPSHQVTQMGQEVILRCVPISNHLYFYWYRQILGQKVEFLVSFYNNEISEKSEIFDDQFSVERPDGSNFTLKIRSTKLEDSAMYFCASRGRGGLMNTEAFFGQGTRLTVV.

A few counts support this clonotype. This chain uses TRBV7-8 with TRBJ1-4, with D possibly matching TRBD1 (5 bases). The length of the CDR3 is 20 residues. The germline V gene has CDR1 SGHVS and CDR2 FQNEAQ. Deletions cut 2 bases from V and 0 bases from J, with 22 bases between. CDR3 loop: CASSLRGRGLDLPTNEKLFF. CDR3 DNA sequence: TGTGCCAGCAGCTTAAGGGGAAGAGGGTTAGATTTACCAACTAATGAAAAACTGTTTTTT.

The CDR3 spells CASSHNLPGQPNYGYTF. The CDR3 DNA sequence: TGTGCCAGCAGCCATAATCTTCCGGGACAGCCTAACTATGGCTACACCTTC. This sequence joins TRBV7-8 and TRBJ1-2, with TRBD1 matching 7 bases. CDR1 and CDR2 (germline): SGHVS, FQNEAQ. Trimming took 5 bases from V and 0 from J; bases not matched to a gene: 12. This CDR3 is 17 amino acids long.

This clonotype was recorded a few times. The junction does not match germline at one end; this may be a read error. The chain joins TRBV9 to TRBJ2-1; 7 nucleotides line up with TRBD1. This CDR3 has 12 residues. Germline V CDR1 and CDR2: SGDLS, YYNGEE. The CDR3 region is CASSDDRVKPLF. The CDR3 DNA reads TGTGCCAGCAGCGACGACAGGGTTAAGCCGCTCTTC.

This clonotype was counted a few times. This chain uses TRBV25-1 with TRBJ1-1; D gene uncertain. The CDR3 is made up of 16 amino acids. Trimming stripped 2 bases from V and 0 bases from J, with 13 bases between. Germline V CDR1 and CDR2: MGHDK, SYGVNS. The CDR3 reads CASSEHGLSMNTEAFF. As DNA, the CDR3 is TGTGCCAGCAGTGAACACGGACTTTCCATGAACACTGAAGCTTTCTTT.

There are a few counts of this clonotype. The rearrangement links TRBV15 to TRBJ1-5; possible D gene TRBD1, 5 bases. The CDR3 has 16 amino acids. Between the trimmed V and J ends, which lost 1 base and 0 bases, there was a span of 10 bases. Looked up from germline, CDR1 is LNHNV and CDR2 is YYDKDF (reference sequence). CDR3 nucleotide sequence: TGTGCCACCAGCAGAGGGAGAGGGGCTAGCAATCAGCCCCAGCATTTT. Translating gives CATSRGRGASNQPQHF.

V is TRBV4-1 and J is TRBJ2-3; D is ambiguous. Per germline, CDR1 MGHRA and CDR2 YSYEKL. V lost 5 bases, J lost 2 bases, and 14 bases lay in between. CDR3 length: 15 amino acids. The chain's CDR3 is CASSMSSALTDTQYF. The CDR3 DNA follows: TGCGCCAGCAGCATGTCATCCGCGCTCACAGATACGCAGTATTTT.

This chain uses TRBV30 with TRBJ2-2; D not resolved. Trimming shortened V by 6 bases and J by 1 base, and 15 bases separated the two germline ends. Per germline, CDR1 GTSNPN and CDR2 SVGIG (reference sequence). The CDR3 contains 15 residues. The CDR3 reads CACSPSEKNTGELFF. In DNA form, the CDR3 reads TGTGCCTGCTCCCCCAGCGAAAAGAACACCGGGGAGCTGTTTTTT.

CDR3 sequence reads: CASRPQGRDTEAFF. The DNA of the CDR3 is TGTGCCAGCAGACCTCAGGGGCGGGACACTGAAGCTTTCTTT. V gene TRBV12-3 or TRBV12-4 combines with J gene TRBJ1-1; D perhaps matches TRBD1 (6 bases). The ends were cut back, 6 bases at V and 3 bases at J, with 14 bases in the middle. The CDR3 sequence is 14 residues long.

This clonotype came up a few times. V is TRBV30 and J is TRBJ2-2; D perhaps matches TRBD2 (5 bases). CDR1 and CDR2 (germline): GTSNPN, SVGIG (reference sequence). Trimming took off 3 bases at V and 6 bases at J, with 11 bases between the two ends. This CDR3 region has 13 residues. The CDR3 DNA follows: TGTGCCTGGAGGACGGGGTCCCCCGGGGAGCTGTTTTTT. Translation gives CAWRTGSPGELFF.

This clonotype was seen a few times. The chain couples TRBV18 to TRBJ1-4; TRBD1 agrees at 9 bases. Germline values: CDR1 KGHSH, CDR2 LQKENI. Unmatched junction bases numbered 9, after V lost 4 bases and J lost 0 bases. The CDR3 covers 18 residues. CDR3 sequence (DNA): TGTGCCAGCTCACAGGAGCGGACAGGGGATACAACTAATGAAAAACTGTTTTTT. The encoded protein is CASSQERTGDTTNEKLFF.

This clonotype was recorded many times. The CDR3 bases are TGTGCCAGCAGTGAAGAGTGGGGGGGACCATACAATGAGCAGTTCTTC. This translates into CASSEEWGGPYNEQFF. The genes are TRBV2 and TRBJ2-1, with TRBD2 matching 7 bases. The germline CDR1 and CDR2 sequences are SNHLY and FYNNEI. V was pared by 1 base and J by 4 bases, with 7 bases of the junction left unmatched. This CDR3 contains 16 residues. Using reference TRBV2 and TRBJ2-1 for the parts outside the CDR3, the full variable domain is EPEVTQTPSHQVTQMGQEVILRCVPISNHLYFYWYRQILGQKVEFLVSFYNNEISEKSEIFDDQFSVERPDGSNFTLKIRSTKLEDSAMYFCASSEEWGGPYNEQFFGPGTRLTVL.

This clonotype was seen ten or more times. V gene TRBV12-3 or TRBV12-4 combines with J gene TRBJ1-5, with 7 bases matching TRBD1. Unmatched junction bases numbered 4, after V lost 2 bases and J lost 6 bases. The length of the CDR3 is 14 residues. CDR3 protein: CASSLRQGSQPQHF. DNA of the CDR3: TGTGCCAGCAGTTTAAGACAGGGTAGTCAGCCCCAGCATTTT.

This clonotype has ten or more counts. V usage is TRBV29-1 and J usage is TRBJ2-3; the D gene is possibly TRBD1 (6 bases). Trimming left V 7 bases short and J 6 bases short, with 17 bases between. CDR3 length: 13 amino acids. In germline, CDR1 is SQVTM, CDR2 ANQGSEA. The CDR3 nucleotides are TGCAGCGGGGAAACGACAGGAAGCGATACGCAGTATTTT. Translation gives CSGETTGSDTQYF.

The DNA for the CDR3 is TGTGCCAGCAGCTTAAGACAGGTTGGATTAGCTTTCTTT. Its protein is CASSLRQVGLAFF. The V and J genes are TRBV6-1 and TRBJ1-1; D is perhaps TRBD1 (6 bases). In germline, CDR1 is MNHNS, CDR2 SASEGT. V lost 6 bases, J lost 10 bases, and 18 bases lay in between. The CDR3 is 13 residues long.

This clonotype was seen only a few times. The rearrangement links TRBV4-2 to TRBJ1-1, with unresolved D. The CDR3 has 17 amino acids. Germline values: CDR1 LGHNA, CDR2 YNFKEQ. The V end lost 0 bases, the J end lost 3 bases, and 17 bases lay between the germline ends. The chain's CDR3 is CASSQDVGRPIHTEAFF. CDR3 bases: TGTGCCAGCAGCCAAGATGTCGGCCGACCGATCCACACTGAAGCTTTCTTT.

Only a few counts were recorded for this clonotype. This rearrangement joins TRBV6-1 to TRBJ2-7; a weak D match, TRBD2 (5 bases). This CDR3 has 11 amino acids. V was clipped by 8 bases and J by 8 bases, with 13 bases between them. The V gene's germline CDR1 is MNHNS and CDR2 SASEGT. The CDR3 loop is CASSVSGKQYF. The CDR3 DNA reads TGTGCCAGCTCGGTCTCGGGGAAGCAGTACTTC.

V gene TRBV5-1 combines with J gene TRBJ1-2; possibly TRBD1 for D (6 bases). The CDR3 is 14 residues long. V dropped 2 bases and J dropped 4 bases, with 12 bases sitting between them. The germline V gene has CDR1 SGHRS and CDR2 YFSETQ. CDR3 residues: CASSFRGGIYGYTF. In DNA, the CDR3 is TGCGCCAGCAGCTTTAGGGGGGGAATCTATGGCTACACCTTC.

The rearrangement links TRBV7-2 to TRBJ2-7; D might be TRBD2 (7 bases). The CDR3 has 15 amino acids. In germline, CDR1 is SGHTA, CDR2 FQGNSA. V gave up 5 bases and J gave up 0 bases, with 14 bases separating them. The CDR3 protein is CASSEAGHPSYEQYF. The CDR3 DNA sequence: TGTGCCAGCAGCGAAGCGGGACACCCCTCCTACGAGCAGTACTTC.

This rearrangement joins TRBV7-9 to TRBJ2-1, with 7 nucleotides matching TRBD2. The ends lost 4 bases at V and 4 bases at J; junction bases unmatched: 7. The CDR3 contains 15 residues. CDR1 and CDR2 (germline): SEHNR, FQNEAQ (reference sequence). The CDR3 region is CASSSSAGLYNEQFF. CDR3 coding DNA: TGTGCCAGCAGCTCCTCAGCGGGACTTTACAATGAGCAGTTCTTC.

Here the CDR3 DNA reads TGTGCCAGCAGCCAAATCGGGACAGAAGGAAAACTGTTTTTT. Translating gives CASSQIGTEGKLFF. The chain uses TRBV13 and TRBJ1-4; 7 bases match TRBD1. CDR1 PRHDT and CDR2 FYEKMQ come from the germline V gene (reference sequence). This CDR3 region has 14 residues. After removal of 5 bases from V and 10 bases from J, the junction contained 10 bases not matched to a gene.

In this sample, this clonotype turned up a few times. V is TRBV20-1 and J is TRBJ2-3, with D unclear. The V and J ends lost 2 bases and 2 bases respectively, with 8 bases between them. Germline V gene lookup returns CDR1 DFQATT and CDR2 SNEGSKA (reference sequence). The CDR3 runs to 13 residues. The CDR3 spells CSARSGVTDTQYF. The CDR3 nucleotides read TGCAGTGCTAGAAGTGGAGTCACAGATACGCAGTATTTT.

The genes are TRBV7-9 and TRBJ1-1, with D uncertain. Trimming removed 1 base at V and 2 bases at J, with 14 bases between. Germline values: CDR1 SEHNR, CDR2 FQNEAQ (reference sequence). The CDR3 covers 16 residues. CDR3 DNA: TGTGCCAGCAGCTTAGGGTCCCGGGGTCCTAACACTGAAGCTTTCTTT. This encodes CASSLGSRGPNTEAFF. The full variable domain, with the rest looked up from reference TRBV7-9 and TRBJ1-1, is DTGVSQNPRHKITKRGQNVTFRCDPISEHNRLYWYRQTLGQGPEFLTYFQNEAQLEKSRLLSDRFSAERPKGSFSTLEIQRTEQGDSAMYLCASSLGSRGPNTEAFFGQGTRLTVV.

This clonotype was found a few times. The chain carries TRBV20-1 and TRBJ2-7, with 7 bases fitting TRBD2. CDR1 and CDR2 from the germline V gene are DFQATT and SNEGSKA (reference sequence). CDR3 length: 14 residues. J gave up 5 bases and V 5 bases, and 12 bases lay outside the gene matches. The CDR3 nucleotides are TGCAGTGCTGCCCATGGACTAGGAACCGACGAGCAGTACTTC. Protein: CSAAHGLGTDEQYF.

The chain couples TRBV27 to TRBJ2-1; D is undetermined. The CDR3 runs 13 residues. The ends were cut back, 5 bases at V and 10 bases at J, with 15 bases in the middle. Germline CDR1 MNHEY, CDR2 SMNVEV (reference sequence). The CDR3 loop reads CASSHPPNLEQFF. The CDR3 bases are TGTGCCAGCAGTCACCCCCCTAACTTAGAGCAGTTCTTC.